This T cell receptor (beta chain) was sequenced during a study of blood T cell repertoires in COVID-19. Study information: Specimens from acute and convalescent COVID-19 originated in the United States, Italy and Spain. From T cells, B-cell-depleted T cells, or PBMCs came the material, which was cDNA or gDNA.

Under the authors' procedure: Reference gene primer amplification yielded estimated nucleated cell counts. The table came from immunoSEQ multiplex PCR; TCRdb's copy has only in-frame clones and leaves some out. For V, J and clone size, that table is used; D and trimming come from the DNA. This table holds about 110,000 clones, 88% found once. The sample was peripheral blood. The source of this sequence is a human donor in a cohort sampled during active COVID-19.

The CDR3: CASSGGQQYEQYF. The CDR3 DNA reads TGTGCCAGCAGTGGGGGACAGCAATACGAGCAGTACTTC. V and J are TRBV2 and TRBJ2-7; TRBD1 agrees at 7 bases. This CDR3 comprises 13 residues. V lost 4 bases and J lost 4; bases outside the gene matches: 4. The germline V gene has CDR1 SNHLY and CDR2 FYNNEI.